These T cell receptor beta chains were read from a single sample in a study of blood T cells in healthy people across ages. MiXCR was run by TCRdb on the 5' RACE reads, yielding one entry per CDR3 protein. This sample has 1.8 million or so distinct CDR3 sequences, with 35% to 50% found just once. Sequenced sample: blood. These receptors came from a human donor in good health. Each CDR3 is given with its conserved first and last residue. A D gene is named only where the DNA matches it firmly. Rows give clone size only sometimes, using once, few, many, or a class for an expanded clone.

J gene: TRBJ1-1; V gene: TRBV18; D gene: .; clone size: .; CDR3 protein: CASSPSIWGEGEAFF; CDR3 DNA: TGTGCCAGCTCACCTTCTATTTGGGGGGAAGGTGAAGCTTTCTTT
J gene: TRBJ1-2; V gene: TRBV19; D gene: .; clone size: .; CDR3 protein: CASSIVTRSNYGYTF; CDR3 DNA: TGTGCCAGTAGTATTGTAACCAGGAGTAACTATGGCTACACCTTC
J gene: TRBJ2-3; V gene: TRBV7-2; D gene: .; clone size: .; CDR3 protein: CASSFDPRTSTDTQYF; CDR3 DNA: TGTGCCAGCAGCTTCGACCCGAGGACTAGCACAGATACGCAGTATTTT
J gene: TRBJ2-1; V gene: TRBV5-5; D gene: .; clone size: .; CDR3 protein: CASSLAGRVSENEQFF; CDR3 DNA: TGTGCCAGCAGCTTGGCCGGGCGTGTTTCGGAAAATGAGCAGTTCTTC
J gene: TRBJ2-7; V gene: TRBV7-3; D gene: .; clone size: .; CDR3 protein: CASSLNGQSSYEQYF; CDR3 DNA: TGTGCCAGCAGCTTAAATGGACAGAGCTCCTACGAGCAGTACTTC
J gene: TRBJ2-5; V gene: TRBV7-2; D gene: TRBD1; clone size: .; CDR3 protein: CASSPRTGWETQYF; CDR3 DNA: TGTGCCAGCAGCCCCCGGACAGGGTGGGAGACCCAGTACTTC
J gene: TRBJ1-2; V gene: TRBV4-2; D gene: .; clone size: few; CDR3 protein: CASSQEWGPENGYTF; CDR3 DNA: TGTGCCAGCAGCCAAGAATGGGGCCCAGAGAATGGCTACACCTTC
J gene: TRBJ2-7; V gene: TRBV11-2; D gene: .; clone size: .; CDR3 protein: CASSLESGSYYEQYF; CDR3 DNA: TGTGCCAGCAGCTTGGAAAGCGGGTCCTACTACGAGCAGTACTTC
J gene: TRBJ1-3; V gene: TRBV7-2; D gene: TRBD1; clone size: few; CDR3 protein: CASSLVGTGAIGNTIYF; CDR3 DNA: TGTGCCAGCAGCTTAGTTGGGACAGGAGCGATAGGAAACACCATATATTTT
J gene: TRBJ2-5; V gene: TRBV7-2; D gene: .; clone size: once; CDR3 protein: CASSWPGEARETQYF; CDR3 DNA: TGTGCCAGCAGCTGGCCGGGGGAAGCGAGGGAGACCCAGTACTTC
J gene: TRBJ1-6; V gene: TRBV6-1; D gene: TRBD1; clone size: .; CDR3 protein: CASSPLTGPSPLHF; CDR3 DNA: TGTGCCAGCAGTCCTTTGACAGGGCCTTCACCCCTCCACTTT
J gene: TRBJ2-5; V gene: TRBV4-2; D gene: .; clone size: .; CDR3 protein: CASSPVAEETQYF; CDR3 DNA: TGTGCCAGCAGCCCCGTAGCGGAAGAGACCCAGTACTTC
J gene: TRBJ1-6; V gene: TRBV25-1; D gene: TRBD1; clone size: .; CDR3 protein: CASSDRGYSSSPLHF; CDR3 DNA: TGTGCCAGCAGTGACAGGGGGTATTCTTCTTCACCCCTCCACTTT
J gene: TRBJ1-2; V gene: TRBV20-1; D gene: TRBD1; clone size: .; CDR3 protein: CSARDIGPRGLSGYTF; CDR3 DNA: TGCAGTGCTAGAGATATAGGACCAAGGGGGCTGAGTGGCTACACCTTC
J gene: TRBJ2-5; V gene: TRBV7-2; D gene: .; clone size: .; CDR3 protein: CAGSSGTSETQYF; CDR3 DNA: TGTGCCGGCAGCTCGGGGACCTCGGAGACCCAGTACTTC
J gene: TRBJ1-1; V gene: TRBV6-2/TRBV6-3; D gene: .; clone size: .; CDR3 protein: CAINTLPRVLMNTEAFF; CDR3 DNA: TGTGCCATCAACACCCTACCAAGGGTCCTCATGAACACTGAAGCTTTCTTT
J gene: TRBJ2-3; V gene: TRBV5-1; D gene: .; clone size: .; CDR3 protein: CTSSSTGLVLTDTQYF; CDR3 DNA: TGCACCAGCAGCTCAACAGGCCTTGTCCTCACAGATACGCAGTATTTT
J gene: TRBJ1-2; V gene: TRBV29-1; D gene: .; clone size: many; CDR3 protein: CSVEPSYGYTF; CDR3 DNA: TGCAGCGTTGAGCCCTCCTATGGCTACACCTTC
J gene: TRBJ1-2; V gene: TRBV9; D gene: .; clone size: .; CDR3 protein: CASSVAVEASYGYTF; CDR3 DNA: TGTGCCAGCAGCGTAGCTGTGGAGGCTAGCTATGGCTACACCTTC
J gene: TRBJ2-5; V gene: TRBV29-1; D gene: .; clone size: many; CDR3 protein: CSAGGGGKETQYF; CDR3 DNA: TGCAGCGCCGGAGGGGGGGGGAAAGAGACCCAGTACTTC
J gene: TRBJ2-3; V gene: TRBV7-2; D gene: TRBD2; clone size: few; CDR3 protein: CASARLASSTDTQYF; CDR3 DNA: TGTGCCAGCGCCCGACTAGCCTCTAGCACAGATACGCAGTATTTT
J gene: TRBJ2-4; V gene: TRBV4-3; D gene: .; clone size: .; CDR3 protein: CASSQEGDLAKNIQYF; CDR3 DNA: TGCGCCAGCAGCCAAGAAGGGGACTTAGCCAAAAACATTCAGTACTTC
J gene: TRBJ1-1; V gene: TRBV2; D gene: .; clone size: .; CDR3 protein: CASTYLHNTEAFF; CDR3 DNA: TGTGCCAGCACCTATCTTCATAACACTGAAGCTTTCTTT
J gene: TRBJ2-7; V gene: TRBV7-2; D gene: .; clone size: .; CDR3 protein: CASSLASGTLGYEQYF; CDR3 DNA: TGTGCCAGCAGCTTAGCCTCCGGGACCCTGGGCTACGAGCAGTACTTC
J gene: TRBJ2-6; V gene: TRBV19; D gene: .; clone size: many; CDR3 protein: CASSIFEGSGANVLTF; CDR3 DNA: TGTGCCAGTAGTATTTTCGAGGGCTCTGGGGCCAACGTCCTGACTTTC
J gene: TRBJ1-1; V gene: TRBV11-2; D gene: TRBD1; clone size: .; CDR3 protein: CASRSIAGQKNTEAFF; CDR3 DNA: TGTGCCAGCCGTTCCATAGCGGGACAGAAGAACACTGAAGCTTTCTTT
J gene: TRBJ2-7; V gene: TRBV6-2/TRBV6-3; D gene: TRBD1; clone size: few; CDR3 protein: CASSTRTGAEQYF; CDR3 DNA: TGTGCCAGCAGCACCCGGACAGGGGCCGAGCAGTACTTC
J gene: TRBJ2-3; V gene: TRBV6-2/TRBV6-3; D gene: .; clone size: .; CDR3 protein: CASSYATVPDTQYF; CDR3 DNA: TGTGCCAGCAGTTACGCGACTGTTCCAGATACGCAGTATTTT
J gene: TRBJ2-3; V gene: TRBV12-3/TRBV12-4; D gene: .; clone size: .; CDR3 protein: CASSRGVSDAQYF; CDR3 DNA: TGTGCCAGCAGTAGGGGAGTTTCAGATGCGCAGTATTTT
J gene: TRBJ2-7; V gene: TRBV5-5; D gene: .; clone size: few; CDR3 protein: CASSLDRVDDEQYF; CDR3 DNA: TGTGCCAGCAGCTTGGACAGGGTGGACGACGAGCAGTACTTC
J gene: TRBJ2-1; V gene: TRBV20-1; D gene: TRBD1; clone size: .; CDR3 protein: CSAKTGSHYEQFF; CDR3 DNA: TGCAGTGCCAAGACAGGGTCCCACTACGAGCAGTTCTTC
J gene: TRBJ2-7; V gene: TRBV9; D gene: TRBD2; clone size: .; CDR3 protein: CASSVEFAGGSYEQYF; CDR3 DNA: TGTGCCAGCAGCGTAGAATTCGCGGGGGGTTCCTACGAGCAGTACTTC
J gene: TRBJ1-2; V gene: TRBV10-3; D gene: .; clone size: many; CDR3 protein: CAITGGDGYTF; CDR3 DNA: TGTGCCATCACGGGGGGCGATGGCTACACCTTC
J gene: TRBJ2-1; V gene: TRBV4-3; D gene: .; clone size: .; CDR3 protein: CASNHKADTEQFF; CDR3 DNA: TGCGCCAGCAACCATAAAGCGGACACTGAGCAGTTCTTC
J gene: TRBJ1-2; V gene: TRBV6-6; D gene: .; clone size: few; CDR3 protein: CASSSVGTPNSDGYTF; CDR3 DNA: TGTGCCAGCAGTTCCGTAGGGACACCGAATAGTGATGGCTACACCTTC
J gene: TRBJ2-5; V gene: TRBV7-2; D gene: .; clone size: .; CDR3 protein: CASSSTGSWGETQYF; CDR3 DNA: TGTGCCAGCAGCTCAACAGGCAGCTGGGGAGAGACCCAGTACTTC
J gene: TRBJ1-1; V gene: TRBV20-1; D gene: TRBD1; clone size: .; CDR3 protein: CSARGTGDVEAFF; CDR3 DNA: TGCAGTGCTAGAGGGACAGGGGATGTAGAAGCTTTCTTT
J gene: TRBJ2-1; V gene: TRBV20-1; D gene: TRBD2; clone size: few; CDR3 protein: CSAERPGLATIGEQFF; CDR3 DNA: TGCAGTGCTGAAAGACCGGGACTAGCAACAATTGGTGAGCAGTTCTTC
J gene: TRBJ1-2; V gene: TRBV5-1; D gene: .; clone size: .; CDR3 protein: CASSPGSSLDGYTF; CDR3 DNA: TGCGCCAGCAGCCCTGGGTCTTCTCTGGATGGCTACACCTTC
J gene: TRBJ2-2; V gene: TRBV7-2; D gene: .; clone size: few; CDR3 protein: CASSLMGGAISNTGELFF; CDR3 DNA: TGTGCCAGCAGCTTAATGGGGGGCGCCATTTCTAACACCGGGGAGCTGTTTTTT
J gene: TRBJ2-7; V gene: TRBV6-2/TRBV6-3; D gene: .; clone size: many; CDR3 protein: CASATSYEQYF; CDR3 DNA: TGTGCCAGCGCGACCTCCTACGAGCAGTACTTC
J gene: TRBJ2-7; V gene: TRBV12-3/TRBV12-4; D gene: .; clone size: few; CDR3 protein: CASSYYQGSRVHEQYF; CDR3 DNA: TGTGCCAGCAGTTACTACCAGGGGTCCCGAGTCCACGAGCAGTACTTC
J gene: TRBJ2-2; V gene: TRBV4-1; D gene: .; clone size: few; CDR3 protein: CASSQDIYGGPGELFF; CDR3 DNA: TGCGCCAGCAGCCAAGATATTTACGGGGGGCCCGGGGAGCTGTTTTTT
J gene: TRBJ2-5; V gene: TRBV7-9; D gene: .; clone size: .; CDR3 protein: CASSLIRGAQETQYF; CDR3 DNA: TGTGCCAGCAGCTTGATACGGGGGGCCCAAGAGACCCAGTACTTC
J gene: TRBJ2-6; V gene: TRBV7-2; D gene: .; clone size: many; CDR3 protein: CASSPQVSGANVLTF; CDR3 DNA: TGTGCCAGCAGCCCTCAGGTCTCTGGGGCCAACGTCCTGACTTTC